These 8 T cell receptor beta chains share one sample of origin, sequenced in a study of T cell responses to AZD1222 COVID-19 vaccine. Assay: immunoSEQ multiplex PCR; the TCRdb copy retains only in-frame clones and omits some. Here the sample spans around 150,000 clones, about 90% being singletons. Sample: peripheral blood, taken on day 0 of AZD1222 vaccination. All receptors come from an adult in good health.

The V gene is TRBV7-2, the J gene TRBJ1-3; weak D call: TRBD1 (6 bases). The CDR3 covers 16 residues. The V and J ends lost 5 bases and 5 bases respectively, with 19 bases between them. The germline gives CDR1 SGHTA, CDR2 FQGNSA. Written as DNA, the CDR3 is TGTGCCAGCAGCCTCTATGTAGGGGGGAATCGAAACACCATATATTTT. Translated: CASSLYVGGNRNTIYF.

The chain links TRBV4-1 to TRBJ1-2; 9 bases line up with TRBD1. From germline, CDR1 is MGHRA and CDR2 YSYEKL. Trimming took 0 bases from V and 8 from J; bases not matched to a gene: 7. The CDR3 consists of 15 residues. This CDR3 is CASSQDVWTGDGYTF. The CDR3 region has the DNA TGCGCCAGCAGCCAAGACGTATGGACAGGGGACGGCTACACCTTC.

The J gene is TRBJ1-3, the V gene TRBV28; no definite D call. Trimming took 8 bases from V and 0 from J, leaving 2 bases between them. This CDR3 spans 11 amino acids. Germline loops: CDR1 MDHEN, CDR2 SYDVKM. The DNA for the CDR3 is TGTGCCAGCGTCTCTGGAAACACCATATATTTT. Amino acid sequence: CASVSGNTIYF.

J is TRBJ1-1 and V is TRBV7-2, with a tentative D call TRBD1 (6 bases). The CDR3 totals 13 residues. Trimming removed 3 bases from V and 8 bases from J, with 13 bases in between. Germline V gives CDR1 SGHTA, CDR2 FQGNSA. The CDR3 reads CASSLNPDREAFF. The DNA of the CDR3 is TGTGCCAGCAGCTTGAACCCCGACAGGGAAGCTTTCTTT. The entire variable domain, with the rest obtained from reference TRBV7-2 and TRBJ1-1, is as follows: GAGVSQSPSNKVTEKGKDVELRCDPISGHTALYWYRQSLGQGLEFLIYFQGNSAPDKSGLPSDRFSAERTGGSVSTLTIQRTQQEDSAVYLCASSLNPDREAFFGQGTRLTVV.

The chain carries TRBV19 and TRBJ2-7; weak D call: TRBD2 (5 bases). V was clipped by 1 base and J by 2 bases, with 15 bases between them. This CDR3 has 16 amino acids. Germline V gives CDR1 LNHDA, CDR2 SQIVND (reference sequence). CDR3 nucleotides: TGTGCCAGTAGTATAGGTCCTTCCCCGGGGACCTACGAGCAGTACTTC. Translation: CASSIGPSPGTYEQYF.

The gene calls are TRBV5-1 and TRBJ2-3; D ambiguous. V was pared by 4 bases and J by 0 bases, with 18 bases between. Germline-derived CDR1 and CDR2 are SGHRS and YFSETQ. This CDR3 contains 17 residues. For the CDR3, the DNA is TGCGCCAGCAGCCTCAACGAGGTCAGAGCTAGCACAGATACGCAGTATTTT. Translation gives CASSLNEVRASTDTQYF.

This rearrangement joins TRBV6-5 to TRBJ1-3; 9 bases fit TRBD1. Trimming removed 6 bases from V and 8 bases from J; junction bases left unmatched: 5. Looked up from germline, CDR1 is MNHEY and CDR2 is SVGAGI. CDR3 size: 13 residues. CDR3 protein: CASSPGQGYTIYF. CDR3 coding DNA: TGTGCCAGCAGCCCGGGACAGGGATACACCATATATTTT.

This chain joins TRBV12-3 or TRBV12-4 and TRBJ1-2; perhaps TRBD1 as D (5 bases). CDR3 length equals 13 residues. V was clipped by 2 bases and J by 7 bases, with 11 bases between them. The CDR3 loop is CASSLLGQGGYTF. In DNA form, the CDR3 reads TGTGCCAGCAGTTTACTGGGTCAGGGTGGCTACACCTTC.